The entry below describes one T cell receptor beta chain. Its target is unknown. Primers for the PCR totalled 60 Vbeta and 13 Jbeta. The repertoire was sequenced with immunoSEQ multiplex PCR; TCRdb's copy has only in-frame clones and lacks some. The sample records 70,000 or so clones, approximately 60% being singletons. The CDR3 is 15 residues long. CDR1 SGHRS and CDR2 YFSETQ come from the germline V gene. The V gene lost 2 bases and the J gene lost 8 bases, with 16 bases spanning the gap. This sample was taken from a study of cytomegalovirus exposure and HLA in healthy donors. Overall study results and limits: Confirmation was obtained in vitro that a few CMV-associated chains are specific for CMV antigens. More clonal expansion characterized HLA-associated TCR beta chains than equally common others in a later analysis.

The V and J genes are TRBV5-1 and TRBJ1-4, with D possibly being TRBD1 (6 bases). What was sequenced was PBMCs. The TCR sequence derives from a woman aged 50 to 65 in good health and CMV-seronegative. The CDR3 nucleotides read TGCGCCAGCAGCTTCTCACAGGGCATGGGGGAAAAACTGTTTTTT. It codes for CASSFSQGMGEKLFF.